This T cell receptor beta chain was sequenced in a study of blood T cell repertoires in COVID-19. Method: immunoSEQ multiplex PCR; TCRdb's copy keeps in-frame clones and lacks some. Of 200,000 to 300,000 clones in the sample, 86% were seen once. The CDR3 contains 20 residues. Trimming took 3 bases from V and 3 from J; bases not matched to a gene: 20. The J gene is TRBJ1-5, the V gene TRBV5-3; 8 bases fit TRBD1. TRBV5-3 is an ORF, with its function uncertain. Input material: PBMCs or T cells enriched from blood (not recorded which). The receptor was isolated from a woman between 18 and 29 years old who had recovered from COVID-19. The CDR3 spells CARSCRGTGSIYGHNQPQHF. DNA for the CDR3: TGTGCCAGAAGCTGCAGAGGGACAGGCTCGATTTACGGCCACAATCAGCCCCAGCATTTT.